One and the same sample provided the 18 T cell receptor beta chains below, sequenced in a study of beta chain features in type 1 diabetes. cDNA synthesis used the whole RNA isolate, giving expressed TCRB sequences. TCRdb keeps only in-frame clones here, not all; method: immunoSEQ multiplex PCR. The sample has 350,000 to 450,000 clones; over 11% are singletons. Sequenced material: naive CD4+ T cells from blood. These TCRs come from a man in his thirties or forties in good health.

This clone was recorded many times. The genes are TRBV13 and TRBJ2-1; D is ambiguous. The CDR3 covers 14 residues. The germline V gene has CDR1 PRHDT and CDR2 FYEKMQ (reference sequence). V dropped 5 bases and J dropped 6 bases, with 14 bases sitting between them. DNA of the CDR3: TGTGCCAGCAGCGCCCGACGGGCGGTCAATGAGCAGTTCTTC. This translates into CASSARRAVNEQFF.

The V and J genes are TRBV5-1 and TRBJ2-3; weak D call: TRBD2 (5 bases). The CDR3 has 13 amino acids. The V gene's germline CDR1 is SGHRS and CDR2 YFSETQ. V was shortened by 4 bases and J by 2 bases, with 8 bases between the two germline ends. CDR3 in amino acids: CASSKDFTDTQYF. For the CDR3, the DNA is TGCGCCAGCAGCAAGGACTTCACAGATACGCAGTATTTT.

This clone appeared a few times. The chain uses TRBV10-3 and TRBJ2-5; 10 nucleotides agree with TRBD1. Germline V CDR1 and CDR2: ENHRY, SYGVKD. CDR3 size: 15 residues. Trimming removed 6 bases from V and 7 bases from J; junction bases left unmatched: 11. This CDR3 is CAIRAPGTGEGTQYF. CDR3 in DNA: TGTGCCATCAGGGCTCCCGGGACAGGGGAGGGGACCCAGTACTTC.

The genes are TRBV5-4 and TRBJ2-7; TRBD1 aligns across 9 bases. This CDR3 comprises 13 residues. The germline V gene has CDR1 SGHNT and CDR2 YYREEE (reference sequence). Trimming at V came to 4 bases and at J to 5 bases, leaving 4 bases not matched to a gene. CDR3 sequence: CASSRDRAHEQYF. CDR3 coding DNA: TGTGCCAGCAGCAGGGACAGGGCCCACGAGCAGTACTTC.

V and J are TRBV7-9 and TRBJ2-7, with D maybe TRBD2 (5 bases). The CDR3 has 13 amino acids. Trimming removed 5 bases at V and 2 bases at J, with 10 bases between. In germline, CDR1 is SEHNR, CDR2 FQNEAQ (reference sequence). The CDR3 loop reads CASSPRGAYEQYV. The CDR3 nucleotides are TGTGCCAGCAGCCCCCGGGGTGCCTACGAGCAGTACGTC.

This clone was counted only a few times. The chain carries TRBV11-2 and TRBJ2-1; D ambiguous. Trimming took off 2 bases at V and 8 bases at J, with 19 bases between the two ends. The length of the CDR3 is 16 residues. The germline CDR1 and CDR2 sequences are SGHAT and FQNNGV. This chain's CDR3 is CASSLHNLKGPDEQFF. The DNA for the CDR3 is TGTGCCAGCAGCTTACATAACCTTAAGGGCCCCGATGAGCAGTTCTTC.

The chain is built from TRBV9 and TRBJ2-3; no reliable D call. V was cut by 1 base and J by 4 bases, with 4 bases left in between. The germline CDR1 and CDR2 sequences are SGDLS and YYNGEE. The CDR3 is made up of 12 amino acids. CDR3 DNA: TGTGCCAGCAGCGTATTATCAGATACGCAGTATTTT. It codes for CASSVLSDTQYF.

The table lists this clone with a few counts. The genes are TRBV27 and TRBJ2-2; no clear D gene. In germline, CDR1 is MNHEY, CDR2 SMNVEV (reference sequence). This CDR3 has 11 residues. V was trimmed by 7 bases and J by 9 bases, leaving 9 bases between them. The CDR3 DNA reads TGTGCCAGCACCTCCAATAGGGAGCTGTTTTTT. It is translated as CASTSNRELFF.

The gene calls are TRBV15 and TRBJ2-7; 9 bases match TRBD2. Germline CDR1 is LNHNV and CDR2 is YYDKDF (reference sequence). The CDR3 has 15 amino acids. The junction had 5 bases not matched to a gene; V was cut back by 4 bases and J by 1 base. The DNA of the CDR3 is TGTGCCACCAGCACCGGGACTAGCAGGTCCTACGAGCAGTACGTC. Amino acid sequence: CATSTGTSRSYEQYV.

The CDR3 DNA follows: TGTGCCAGCAGCGAGCGCACAGGGGGCGCAGACGAGCAGTACTTC. Amino acid sequence: CASSERTGGADEQYF. The gene calls are TRBV9 and TRBJ2-7, with 9 nucleotides matching TRBD1. The J segment lost 5 bases and the V segment lost 3 bases, leaving 9 bases of the junction unmatched. CDR1 is SGDLS and CDR2 is YYNGEE in the germline V gene. The CDR3 totals 15 residues. Full variable domain (remainder filled in from reference TRBV9 and TRBJ2-7): DSGVTQTPKHLITATGQRVTLRCSPRSGDLSVYWYQQSLDQGLQFLIQYYNGEERAKGNILERFSAQQFPDLHSELNLSSLELGDSALYFCASSERTGGADEQYFGPGTRLTVT.

The chain links TRBV21-1 to TRBJ2-7. TRBV21-1 is shown as a pseudogene. This CDR3 has 12 amino acids. For the CDR3, the DNA is TGTGCCAGCAGCAAACCCAACCCCGAGGGGTACGTC. The encoded protein is CASSKPNPEGYV.

This clone was seen a handful of times. This chain uses TRBV7-2 with TRBJ2-5; D may be TRBD2 (6 bases). Trimming cost V 1 base and J 7 bases, with 13 bases left between them. Germline V gene lookup returns CDR1 SGHTA and CDR2 FQGNSA. There are 14 residues in the CDR3. CDR3 protein: CASSLDGGVGTQYF. In DNA, the CDR3 is TGTGCCAGCAGCTTAGACGGCGGGGTGGGGACCCAGTACTTC.

The CDR3 reads CASSEKTGDNSPLHF. The CDR3 coding sequence is TGTGCCAGCAGCGAGAAGACAGGAGATAATTCACCCCTCCACTTT. V is TRBV21-1 and J is TRBJ1-6; TRBD1, the table's D call, lacks a check against the DNA. TRBV21-1 represents a pseudogene. The CDR3 contains 15 residues.

CDR3 coding DNA: TGTGCCAGCAGTTTTATGGGGGGCACAGATACGCAGTATTTT. It codes for CASSFMGGTDTQYF. The V and J genes are TRBV27 and TRBJ2-3; D may correspond to TRBD1 or TRBD2 (5 bases each). The ends were cut back, 3 bases at V and 1 base at J, with 8 bases in the middle. Germline V gives CDR1 MNHEY, CDR2 SMNVEV (reference sequence). This CDR3 has 14 residues.

In the case of this clone: Germline and junction disagree at one end, which may indicate a read error. The chain has TRBV20-1 and TRBJ1-1; no clear D gene. Germline CDR1 DFQATT, CDR2 SNEGSKA (reference sequence). This CDR3 is built from 10 residues. The CDR3 region is CSARWGWMLF. For the CDR3, the DNA is TGCAGTGCTAGATGGGGTTGGATGCTCTTT.

The J gene is TRBJ2-2, the V gene TRBV7-9, with 7 bases that match TRBD1. The ends lost 3 bases at V and 5 bases at J; junction bases unmatched: 6. Germline CDR1 SEHNR, CDR2 FQNEAQ (reference sequence). The CDR3 has 15 residues. CDR3 amino acids: CASSFLPTGTGELFF. CDR3 coding DNA: TGTGCCAGCAGCTTTCTCCCGACAGGGACCGGGGAGCTGTTTTTT.

This clone came up many times. Other nucleotide sequences from this sample produce the same CDR3. This chain joins TRBV9 and TRBJ2-1; 9 nucleotides line up with TRBD2. The CDR3 length is 15 residues. Germline V CDR1 and CDR2: SGDLS, YYNGEE. V lost 0 bases, J lost 4 bases, and 2 bases stayed unmatched. The chain's CDR3 is CASSVGLAEYNEQFF. The CDR3 nucleotides are TGTGCCAGCAGCGTAGGACTAGCGGAGTACAATGAGCAGTTCTTC.

This clone was counted between two and nine times. The chain recombines TRBV6-5 with TRBJ1-2, with D possibly being TRBD1 (5 bases). The CDR3 length is 13 residues. Germline lookup yields CDR1 MNHEY and CDR2 SVGAGI. Deletions cut 6 bases from V and 4 bases from J, with 12 bases between. CDR3 amino acids: CASRPGWVYGYTF. DNA of the CDR3: TGTGCCAGCAGGCCAGGGTGGGTCTATGGCTACACCTTC.